The clone carrying this T cell receptor (beta chain) was picked up many times. Antigen: not known. CDR1 SGHRS and CDR2 YFSETQ come from the germline V gene. CDR3 length equals 13 residues. Trimming stripped 4 bases from V and 4 bases from J, with 11 bases between. The sample is drawn from a study of CD8 T cells in ankylosing spondylitis. Study results and limitations: Significant enrichment of disease-linked clones was reportedly seen in matched ankylosing spondylitis synovial fluid. What seemed typical of ankylosing spondylitis blood was a TCR beta motif built from several highly homologous variants.

Quantitative 5'-RACE with molecular barcodes was used to make the TCR beta libraries. Via MiXCR, TCRdb re-called the 5' RACE reads, giving one row per CDR3 protein. The sample holds a few hundred thousand distinct CDR3 sequences, approximately 20% seen once. The sequence derives from a male donor with ankylosing spondylitis. The sample was blood, either unsorted or a sorted T cell fraction (not recorded which). This chain links TRBV5-1 with TRBJ1-1, with no clear D. The CDR3 DNA reads TGCGCCAGCAGCCCGAGTTTGGGCACTGAAGCTTTCTTT. It specifies CASSPSLGTEAFF.